This passage covers 30 T cell receptor beta chains from one sample sequenced in a study of Tregs in tolerant kidney transplant recipients. Assay used: immunoSEQ multiplex PCR; TCRdb lists only in-frame clones, some missing. In total, the table holds 30,000 or so clones. Sequenced material: CD8+ T cells from blood, taken before the transplant. The source is a human donor who received a combined kidney and bone marrow transplant.

The sequenced part of the CDR3 DNA is TGTGCCAGCAGTGGGGGACAGAGGGGTACTGAA. This sequence encodes CASSGGQRGTE. The entire CDR3 protein reads CASSGGQRGTEAFF. V gene TRBV6-1 combines with J gene TRBJ1-1; 7 bases are shared with TRBD1. The read terminates 3 residues ahead of where the CDR3 ends, so the germline J gene completes it. Germline assignment: CDR1 MNHNS and CDR2 SASEGT. This CDR3 region has 14 residues. The J segment lost 5 bases and the V segment lost 4 bases, leaving 7 bases of the junction unmatched.

As concerns this clone: The sequenced fragment ends 3 residues before the CDR3 boundary, so the rest is inferred from the germline J gene. The chain has TRBV5-6 and TRBJ2-7; TRBD2 agrees at 9 bases. V trimming: 0 bases; J trimming: 4 bases; junction bases outside the gene matches: 2. The CDR3 covers 14 residues. The germline CDR1 and CDR2 sequences are SGHDT and YYEEEE. Incomplete CDR3 DNA: TGTGCCAGCAGCTTGGGCGGGAGGGTGTACGAG. This codes for CASSLGGRVYE. The full-length CDR3 reads as CASSLGGRVYEQYF.

In regard to this clone: The DNA ends 3 residues before the CDR3 does, and the rest of the CDR3 is filled in from the germline J gene. The J gene is TRBJ2-7, the V gene TRBV5-6; possibly TRBD1 for D (6 bases). CDR1 and CDR2 from the germline V gene are SGHDT and YYEEEE. V was pared by 4 bases and J by 1 base, with 12 bases between. This CDR3 spans 14 amino acids. Here the CDR3 reads CASSGQLISYEQYF. The CDR3 bases that were read are TGTGCCAGCAGCGGACAGCTAATTTCCTACGAG. The full variable domain, completed using reference TRBV5-6 and TRBJ2-7, is DAGVTQSPTHLIKTRGQQVTLRCSPKSGHDTVSWYQQALGQGPQFIFQYYEEEERQRGNFPDRFSGHQFPNYSSELNVNALLLGDSALYLCASSGQLISYEQYFGPGTRLTVT.

A word on this clone: The read terminates 3 residues ahead of where the CDR3 ends, so the germline J gene completes it. The chain carries TRBV6-1 and TRBJ2-2, with a possible D match to TRBD1 (6 bases). This CDR3 comprises 15 residues. CDR1 is MNHNS, CDR2 SASEGT, per germline. The V gene lost 4 bases and the J gene lost 4 bases, with 13 bases spanning the gap. Partial CDR3 DNA: TGTGCCAGCAGTGGGGGGAACAGGGCCACCGGGGAG. Translating it yields CASSGGNRATGE. The whole CDR3 is CASSGGNRATGELFF.

Details on this clone: The read terminates 3 residues before the CDR3 end, so the remaining end is supplied by the germline J gene. The chain employs TRBV10-3 and TRBJ2-7; 7 positions match TRBD1. Germline V gene lookup returns CDR1 ENHRY and CDR2 SYGVKD. The CDR3 covers 14 residues. The V gene end was trimmed by 5 bases and the J gene end by 3 bases; junction bases not matched to a gene: 7. CDR3 loop: CAISPGDSYYEQYF. CDR3 DNA (partial): TGTGCCATCAGTCCAGGGGACAGCTACTACGAG.

Remarks on this clone: The read terminates 3 residues ahead of where the CDR3 ends, so the germline J gene completes it. The chain links TRBV6-2 or TRBV6-3 to TRBJ2-7; 11 bases are shared with TRBD2. The CDR3 totals 14 residues. V trimming: 4 bases; J trimming: 2 bases; junction bases outside the gene matches: 1. Germline values: CDR1 MNHEY, CDR2 SVGEGT. Incomplete CDR3 DNA: TGTGCCAGCAGTTTAGCGGGAGGGGCCTACGAG. Translating gives CASSLAGGAYE. The whole CDR3 protein reads CASSLAGGAYEQYF.

A word on this clone: With the read ending 3 residues before the CDR3 end, the germline J gene is used to fill in that end. This chain links TRBV7-8 with TRBJ2-2; possible D gene TRBD1, 6 bases. Germline V gives CDR1 SGHVS, CDR2 FQNEAQ. This CDR3 region has 16 residues. V gave up 5 bases and J gave up 3 bases, with 16 bases separating them. The CDR3 region is CASSPPGPGDTGELFF. The covered CDR3 bases are TGTGCCAGCAGCCCGCCGGGTCCAGGGGACACCGGGGAG.

In the case of this clone: The read finishes 3 residues shy of the CDR3 end, and the germline J gene is used to complete it. The J gene is TRBJ2-2, the V gene TRBV6-2 or TRBV6-3; D remains ambiguous. CDR1 is MNHEY, CDR2 SVGEGT, per germline. The CDR3 has 13 residues. Trimming took off 5 bases at V and 5 bases at J, with 9 bases between the two ends. The CDR3 here is CASSPGITGELFF. CDR3 bases read: TGTGCCAGCAGTCCGGGTATTACCGGGGAG.

Concerning this clone: Read coverage stops 3 residues before the CDR3 terminus; the germline J gene supplies the remainder. The V call is TRBV2, the J call TRBJ1-1; TRBD1 agrees at 8 bases. There are 14 residues in the CDR3. Germline values: CDR1 SNHLY, CDR2 FYNNEI. The CDR3: CASSGSTGVLEAFF. CDR3 bases read: TGTGCCAGCAGCGGCTCGACAGGGGTTCTGGAA.

Remarks on this clone: The read comes to an end 3 residues before the CDR3 does, leaving the germline J gene to fill in the end. The chain uses TRBV7-9 and TRBJ1-2; D uncertain. The CDR3 extends over 12 amino acids. From germline, CDR1 is SEHNR and CDR2 FQNEAQ (reference sequence). V lost 10 bases and J lost 3, with 12 bases in between. The CDR3 DNA, read in part, is TGTGCCAACCGCTTGCCGGACTATGGC. Its translation: CANRLPDYG. From start to end, the CDR3 is CANRLPDYGYTF.

A word on this clone: The read terminates 3 residues before the CDR3 end, so the remaining end is supplied by the germline J gene. The V gene is TRBV30, the J gene TRBJ2-7, with D tentatively TRBD1 (5 bases). The ends were cut back, 0 bases at V and 3 bases at J, with 18 bases in the middle. The germline gives CDR1 GTSNPN, CDR2 SVGIG (reference sequence). This CDR3 comprises 16 residues. The chain's CDR3 is CAWSVAGKQLRYEQYF. The sequenced CDR3 bases are TGTGCCTGGAGTGTTGCAGGGAAGCAATTACGCTACGAG.

Turning to this clone: The read halts 3 residues ahead of the CDR3 end, with the missing end drawn from the germline J gene. This chain joins TRBV7-8 and TRBJ2-7; 8 bases line up with TRBD1. The CDR3 runs to 14 residues. The junction had 5 bases not matched to a gene; V was cut back by 5 bases and J by 2 bases. CDR1 is SGHVS, CDR2 FQNEAQ, per germline. This CDR3 reads CASSQPGQAYEQYF. The part of the CDR3 DNA that was read is TGTGCCAGCAGCCAACCGGGACAGGCCTACGAG.

The CDR3 region is CASTPSYEQYF. CDR3 DNA (partial): TGTGCCAGCACCCCCTCTTACGAG. The chain carries TRBV11-2 and TRBJ2-7; D not resolved. The read gets to within 3 residues of the CDR3 end, and the germline J gene fills in the rest. Trimming took 7 bases from V and 4 from J, leaving 8 bases between them. Germline CDR1 reads SGHAT; CDR2 reads FQNNGV. This CDR3 contains 11 residues.

With regard to this clone: The CDR3 end falls 3 residues outside the read, so it is completed with the germline J gene. This chain links TRBV7-9 with TRBJ1-3, with D possibly matching TRBD1 (5 bases). CDR1 SEHNR and CDR2 FQNEAQ come from the germline V gene (reference sequence). V was shortened by 7 bases and J by 2 bases, with 15 bases between the two germline ends. This CDR3 has 15 residues. CDR3 DNA, as far as it was read: TGTGCCAGCACCGCCATGCAGGGAGCTGGAAACACC. Protein product: CASTAMQGAGNT. The full CDR3 reads CASTAMQGAGNTIYF.

In the case of this clone: Read data end 3 residues before the CDR3 end; the end is taken from the germline J gene. The chain couples TRBV6-1 to TRBJ1-5, with D possibly matching TRBD1 (5 bases). The germline V gene encodes CDR1 MNHNS and CDR2 SASEGT. This CDR3 comprises 16 residues. V lost 4 bases and J lost 0, with 13 bases in between. This CDR3 reads CASSVARGYSNQPQHF. Partial CDR3 DNA: TGTGCCAGCAGTGTTGCGCGGGGGTATAGCAATCAGCCC.

About this clone itself: The read gets to within 3 residues of the CDR3 end, and the germline J gene fills in the rest. The chain recombines TRBV19 with TRBJ1-1; D remains unclear. The CDR3 has 14 amino acids. Deletions cut 1 base from V and 3 bases from J, with 9 bases between. CDR1 is LNHDA, CDR2 SQIVND, per germline (reference sequence). This CDR3 is CASSIATTYTEAFF. The DNA read from the CDR3 is TGTGCCAGTAGTATAGCTACGACATACACTGAA.

On this clone: With the read ending 3 residues before the CDR3 end, the germline J gene is used to fill in that end. V gene TRBV7-9 combines with J gene TRBJ2-1; 7 bases are a match to TRBD1. Trimming took 3 bases from V and 5 from J; bases not matched to a gene: 7. The CDR3 covers 15 residues. Germline assignment: CDR1 SEHNR and CDR2 FQNEAQ (reference sequence). Partial CDR3 DNA: TGTGCCAGCAGCTTTACCGGGACAGTAAACAATGAG. It is translated as CASSFTGTVNNE. The entire CDR3 protein reads CASSFTGTVNNEQFF.

Turning to this clone: The sequenced fragment ends 3 residues before the CDR3 boundary, so the rest is inferred from the germline J gene. V and J are TRBV7-8 and TRBJ2-7; D might be TRBD1 (6 bases). Between the trimmed V and J ends, which lost 6 bases and 5 bases, there was a span of 11 bases. This CDR3 has 12 residues. The germline CDR1 and CDR2 sequences are SGHVS and FQNEAQ. The CDR3 here is CASRLDSDEQYF. CDR3 bases read: TGTGCCAGCAGGCTGGACAGTGACGAG.

As for this clone: The sequence runs out 3 residues before the end of the CDR3; the remainder is reconstructed from the germline J gene. The chain carries TRBV2 and TRBJ2-3; weak D call: TRBD1 (6 bases). The V and J ends lost 4 bases and 2 bases respectively, with 13 bases between them. Germline V lookup: CDR1 SNHLY, CDR2 FYNNEI. The CDR3 length is 15 residues. The chain's CDR3 is CASSGPGQTTDTQYF. Incomplete CDR3 DNA: TGTGCCAGCAGTGGACCTGGACAGACCACAGATACG.

Comment on this clone: The read stops 3 residues short of the end of the CDR3; the missing end is completed from the germline J gene. The J gene is TRBJ2-5, the V gene TRBV7-8, with a weak D call TRBD2 (6 bases). The germline V and J ends were trimmed by 2 bases and 0 bases, with 10 bases remaining between them. Per the germline V gene, CDR1 is SGHVS and CDR2 is FQNEAQ. The CDR3 is made up of 15 amino acids. The CDR3 sequence: CASSLIAANQETQYF. Incomplete CDR3 DNA: TGTGCCAGCAGCTTAATAGCGGCGAACCAAGAGACC.

In the case of this clone: The read terminates 3 residues ahead of where the CDR3 ends, so the germline J gene completes it. The chain links TRBV7-6 to TRBJ2-7; 10 nucleotides match TRBD2. Per the germline V gene, CDR1 is SGHVS and CDR2 is FNYEAQ. The V gene end was trimmed by 5 bases and the J gene end by 3 bases; junction bases not matched to a gene: 4. CDR3 size: 14 residues. The sequenced CDR3 bases are TGTGCCAGCAGCGCTAGCGGGGGAATCTACGAG. This codes for CASSASGGIYE. Given in full, the CDR3 is CASSASGGIYEQYF.

Points on this clone: The read halts 3 residues ahead of the CDR3 end, with the missing end drawn from the germline J gene. The chain uses TRBV7-9 and TRBJ2-3; D remains ambiguous. Trimming removed 1 base at V and 3 bases at J, with 8 bases between. Germline V gives CDR1 SEHNR, CDR2 FQNEAQ (reference sequence). CDR3 length: 14 amino acids. The CDR3 sequence: CASSLGQETDTQYF. Incomplete CDR3 DNA: TGTGCCAGCAGCTTAGGTCAGGAAACAGATACG.

On this clone itself: The read finishes 3 residues shy of the CDR3 end, and the germline J gene is used to complete it. V and J are TRBV7-6 and TRBJ1-1; D might be TRBD1 (6 bases). Trimming removed 5 bases at V and 4 bases at J, with 17 bases between. The CDR3 has 15 amino acids. The germline gives CDR1 SGHVS, CDR2 FNYEAQ. The CDR3 DNA, read in part, is TGTGCCAGCAGCCGGCGGGGGGGGGCTGGCACTGAA. It specifies CASSRRGGAGTE. The CDR3 in its entirety is CASSRRGGAGTEAFF.

Concerning this clone itself: A read error may account for a junction end that differs from germline. Read coverage stops 3 residues before the CDR3 terminus; the germline J gene supplies the remainder. The chain links TRBV4-2 to TRBJ1-6; D might be TRBD1 (5 bases). This CDR3 contains 17 residues. Germline CDR1 is LGHNA and CDR2 is YNFKEQ. CDR3 sequence: CASSQGRDFIHNSPLHF. Partial CDR3 DNA: TGCGCCAGCAGCCAAGGGAGGGACTTCATCCATAATTCACCC.

About this clone itself: The read terminates 3 residues before the CDR3 end, so the remaining end is supplied by the germline J gene. This chain uses TRBV7-8 with TRBJ2-2, with 8 bases matching TRBD2. CDR1 and CDR2 (germline): SGHVS, FQNEAQ. This CDR3 region has 15 residues. V dropped 3 bases and J dropped 6; count of bases not matched to a gene: 6. CDR3 in amino acids: CASSFRSSGAGELFF. The sequenced CDR3 bases are TGTGCCAGCAGCTTCCGGAGTAGCGGGGCCGGGGAG. The whole variable domain, filled in from reference TRBV7-8 and TRBJ2-2, reads GAGVSQSPRYKVAKRGQDVALRCDPISGHVSLFWYQQALGQGPEFLTYFQNEAQLDKSGLPSDRFFAERPEGSVSTLKIQRTQQEDSAVYLCASSFRSSGAGELFFGEGSRLTVL.

About this clone itself: The CDR3 extends 3 residues past the end of the read, so its final part is completed from the germline J gene. The V call is TRBV19, the J call TRBJ1-1, with a weak D call TRBD1 (6 bases). This CDR3 region has 13 residues. Germline loops: CDR1 LNHDA, CDR2 SQIVND (reference sequence). V lost 2 bases to trimming and J lost 7 bases, with 11 bases between them. The CDR3: CASSITGKIEAFF. The sequenced CDR3 bases are TGTGCCAGTAGTATAACAGGGAAGATTGAA.

Comment on this clone: From the germline J gene comes the end of the CDR3, since the read stops 3 residues before it. This sequence joins TRBV13 and TRBJ2-5, with TRBD2 matching 10 bases. The germline V gene encodes CDR1 PRHDT and CDR2 FYEKMQ (reference sequence). With V trimmed by 4 bases and J by 2 bases, 4 bases remained unmatched. The CDR3 covers 15 residues. The covered CDR3 bases are TGTGCCAGCAGCTCTGGACTAGCGGATCAAGAGACC. It yields the protein CASSSGLADQET. The full CDR3 protein is CASSSGLADQETQYF.

Concerning this clone itself: The CDR3 end lies 3 residues beyond the end of the read and is filled in from the germline J gene. The J gene is TRBJ2-7, the V gene TRBV7-2; TRBD2 aligns across 7 bases. This CDR3 is built from 14 residues. From germline, CDR1 is SGHTA and CDR2 FQGNSA. Trimming cost V 3 bases and J 4 bases; bases outside gene matches: 6. The CDR3 region is CASSLGLLRYEQYF. Partial CDR3 DNA: TGTGCCAGCAGCTTGGGACTACTCCGTTACGAG.

Note on this clone: The read is 3 residues too short to cover the CDR3 end, so that end is filled in from the germline J gene. The chain has TRBV19 and TRBJ1-2; D gene uncertain. The germline V gene has CDR1 LNHDA and CDR2 SQIVND (reference sequence). This CDR3 has 16 amino acids. V shed 7 bases and J shed 0 bases, with 18 bases lying between them. The covered CDR3 bases are TGTGCCAGTATGGGCACGACATACACCGCTAACTATGGC. Translating gives CASMGTTYTANYG. The CDR3 in full is CASMGTTYTANYGYTF.

With respect to this clone: The read finishes 3 residues shy of the CDR3 end, and the germline J gene is used to complete it. The rearrangement uses TRBV7-6 and TRBJ2-7; tentative D call: TRBD1 (7 bases). The V gene lost 2 bases and the J gene lost 3 bases, with 11 bases spanning the gap. This CDR3 spans 14 amino acids. CDR1 and CDR2 (germline): SGHVS, FNYEAQ. The chain's CDR3 is CASSLQGGDYEQYF. The covered CDR3 bases are TGTGCCAGCAGCTTACAGGGGGGAGACTACGAG.